These 19 T cell receptor beta chains were all obtained from the same sample, sequenced in a study of T-cell reconstitution after alpha-beta-depleted transplantation in children. Preparation of the TCRbeta library was carried out with unique molecular identifiers. Each CDR3 protein gets one entry after TCRdb re-called the PCR reads with MiXCR. The sample has 45,000 to 55,000 distinct CDR3 sequences; 5.8% are singletons. This sample comprised PBMCs, mostly from graft donor cells, obtained 60 days after TCRalphabeta/CD19-depleted stem cell transplant. The receptors here all came from a female patient under 10 years old who had a stem cell transplant for aplastic anemia, so the T cells may come from the graft donor.

A few counts support this clonotype. This rearrangement joins TRBV7-3 to TRBJ2-5; D might be TRBD2 (5 bases). V lost 2 bases, J lost 5 bases, and 9 bases lay in between. The CDR3 loop spans 13 amino acids. Germline assignment: CDR1 SGHTA and CDR2 FQGTGA. Written as DNA, the CDR3 is TGTGCCAGCAGCTTAGGGGTAGCGGAGACCCAGTACTTC. Translating it yields CASSLGVAETQYF.

This clonotype has ten or more counts. This chain joins TRBV2 and TRBJ2-1, with TRBD1 matching 7 bases. The V and J ends lost 5 bases and 6 bases, in that order; junction bases with no gene match: 4. The CDR3 runs to 13 residues. From germline, CDR1 is SNHLY and CDR2 FYNNEI. CDR3 protein: CASSYDRVNEQFF. CDR3 in DNA: TGTGCCAGCAGTTATGACAGGGTCAATGAGCAGTTCTTC.

The chain couples TRBV5-1 to TRBJ1-1; 9 bases agree with TRBD1. Germline CDR1 and CDR2: SGHRS and YFSETQ. The V and J ends lost 1 base and 0 bases, in that order; junction bases with no gene match: 4. The CDR3 sequence is 16 residues long. In DNA form, the CDR3 reads TGCGCCAGCAGCTTGCTGACAGGGGGTATGAACACTGAAGCTTTCTTT. This translates into CASSLLTGGMNTEAFF.

This clonotype was seen ten or more times. The chain joins TRBV28 to TRBJ1-5; D is perhaps TRBD1 (5 bases). Germline CDR1 and CDR2: MDHEN and SYDVKM. The V and J ends lost 7 bases and 6 bases respectively, with 13 bases between them. This CDR3 comprises 13 residues. The CDR3 loop reads CASTWTKGQPQHF. The CDR3 DNA sequence: TGTGCCAGCACTTGGACAAAGGGTCAGCCCCAGCATTTT.

This clonotype appeared many times. This chain uses TRBV27 with TRBJ2-1; D might be TRBD1 or TRBD2, each matching 5 bases. In germline, CDR1 is MNHEY, CDR2 SMNVEV (reference sequence). Trimming took off 3 bases at V and 4 bases at J, with 16 bases between the two ends. The CDR3 runs 16 residues. The CDR3 reads CASSFEGRSPYNEQFF. DNA for the CDR3: TGTGCCAGCAGTTTCGAGGGACGGAGCCCTTACAATGAGCAGTTCTTC.

This clonotype was seen at least ten times. The chain combines TRBV5-1 with TRBJ2-5, with D unresolved. The CDR3 runs 12 residues. V was shortened by 5 bases and J by 7 bases, with 12 bases between the two germline ends. Germline V gives CDR1 SGHRS, CDR2 YFSETQ. The CDR3 loop is CASSGDRRTQYF. Here the CDR3 DNA reads TGCGCCAGCAGTGGCGATCGGCGGACCCAGTACTTC.

This clonotype came up many times. The chain couples TRBV6-6 to TRBJ2-4; 8 nucleotides agree with TRBD2. The CDR3 extends over 14 amino acids. The V segment lost 10 bases and the J segment 2 bases; nucleotides outside the gene matches: 7. From germline, CDR1 is MNHNY and CDR2 SVGAGI (reference sequence). In nucleotides, the CDR3 is TGTGCCACCCAGAGCGGGAGATCCAAAAACATTCAGTACTTC. It translates to CATQSGRSKNIQYF.

The sample holds many counts of this clonotype. The chain uses TRBV16 and TRBJ1-4; D is ambiguous. This CDR3 contains 13 residues. Trimming cost V 1 base and J 8 bases, with 8 bases left between them. Germline loops: CDR1 KGHSY, CDR2 FQNENV. CDR3 protein: CASSQWNGEKLFF. The CDR3 DNA reads as TGTGCCAGCAGCCAATGGAATGGGGAAAAACTGTTTTTT.

This clonotype has at least ten counts. The chain combines TRBV7-9 with TRBJ2-1; D gene unclear. Between the trimmed V and J ends, which lost 1 base and 7 bases, there was a span of 11 bases. Germline V lookup: CDR1 SEHNR, CDR2 FQNEAQ (reference sequence). CDR3 length: 14 amino acids. The CDR3 loop is CASSLGFVGNEQFF. The CDR3, as DNA: TGTGCCAGCAGCTTAGGGTTCGTAGGAAATGAGCAGTTCTTC.

The chain joins TRBV7-2 to TRBJ2-5; a weak D match, TRBD1 (6 bases). V shed 1 base and J shed 4 bases, with 10 bases lying between them. Germline V CDR1 and CDR2: SGHTA, FQGNSA. This CDR3 has 14 residues. CDR3 sequence: CASSLDRVGETQYF. CDR3 coding DNA: TGTGCCAGCAGCTTAGACAGGGTCGGAGAGACCCAGTACTTC.

This clonotype occurred a few times. The chain employs TRBV7-9 and TRBJ1-5; possible D gene TRBD1, 5 bases. CDR1 and CDR2 (germline): SEHNR, FQNEAQ (reference sequence). V shed 2 bases and J shed 2 bases, with 10 bases lying between them. The CDR3 sequence is 15 residues long. The CDR3 loop reads CASSLSGARNQPQHF. The CDR3 coding sequence is TGTGCCAGCAGCTTAAGCGGGGCGCGCAATCAGCCCCAGCATTTT. Complete variable domain (other parts from reference TRBV7-9 and TRBJ1-5): DTGVSQNPRHKITKRGQNVTFRCDPISEHNRLYWYRQTLGQGPEFLTYFQNEAQLEKSRLLSDRFSAERPKGSFSTLEIQRTEQGDSAMYLCASSLSGARNQPQHFGDGTRLSIL.

This clonotype occurred many times. The chain employs TRBV7-9 and TRBJ2-3; TRBD2 agrees at 9 bases. The germline gives CDR1 SEHNR, CDR2 FQNEAQ (reference sequence). The CDR3 is 16 amino acids. With V trimmed by 5 bases and J by 2 bases, 8 bases remained unmatched. CDR3 in DNA: TGTGCCAGCAGCACTGGGGCTAGCGGGGCCACAGATACGCAGTATTTT. Translation: CASSTGASGATDTQYF.

At least ten counts were recorded for this clonotype. This chain connects TRBV20-1 to TRBJ2-5, with 8 positions matching TRBD2. CDR1 is DFQATT, CDR2 SNEGSKA, per germline (reference sequence). V shed 1 base, J shed 4 bases, and the junction held 5 bases outside the gene matches. The CDR3 has 14 residues. This CDR3 is CSARVRLAGETQYF. CDR3 coding DNA: TGCAGTGCTAGAGTCCGGCTAGCGGGAGAGACCCAGTACTTC.

This clonotype was seen repeatedly, ten times or more. The chain has TRBV20-1 and TRBJ2-1; TRBD2 aligns across 7 bases. V gave up 5 bases and J gave up 8 bases; unmatched junction bases: 18. The CDR3 totals 16 residues. Germline CDR1 is DFQATT and CDR2 is SNEGSKA (reference sequence). In DNA, the CDR3 is TGCAGTGCTCCCGGAAAACCGGGACTACCGTGGGATGAGCAGTTCTTC. Amino acids: CSAPGKPGLPWDEQFF.

This clonotype was found many times. The chain employs TRBV5-1 and TRBJ2-7, with D unresolved. The CDR3 totals 13 residues. Germline CDR1 is SGHRS and CDR2 is YFSETQ. V was pared by 0 bases and J by 4 bases, with 8 bases between. In DNA, the CDR3 is TGCGCCAGCAGCTTGGAGTTCGGGTACGAGCAGTACTTC. As protein: CASSLEFGYEQYF.

This clonotype was counted at least ten times. The chain is built from TRBV24-1 and TRBJ2-3, with TRBD1 matching 7 bases. The length of the CDR3 is 16 residues. In germline, CDR1 is KGHDR, CDR2 SFDVKD. Trimming at V came to 4 bases and at J to 1 base, leaving 7 bases not matched to a gene. CDR3: CATSDSDRTGTDTQYF. CDR3 DNA sequence: TGTGCCACCAGTGACTCGGACAGGACGGGCACAGATACGCAGTATTTT.

The table lists this clonotype with many counts. The chain recombines TRBV10-3 with TRBJ1-1; TRBD1 might be the D (6 bases). V was pared by 6 bases and J by 4 bases, with 18 bases between. From germline, CDR1 is ENHRY and CDR2 SYGVKD. The CDR3 contains 15 residues. CDR3 region: CAISPGGGEGTEAFF. In nucleotides, the CDR3 is TGTGCCATCAGCCCCGGAGGGGGGGAGGGCACTGAAGCTTTCTTT.

This clonotype was counted many times. This rearrangement joins TRBV5-6 to TRBJ2-3; possibly TRBD2 for D (5 bases). The V end was cut by 2 bases, the J end by 3 bases, with 19 bases between. The CDR3 is 17 amino acids. The germline gives CDR1 SGHDT, CDR2 YYEEEE. CDR3 in amino acids: CASSLSLWQRSTDTQYF. DNA of the CDR3: TGTGCCAGCAGCTTAAGTTTATGGCAGCGGAGTACAGATACGCAGTATTTT.

This clonotype has only a few counts. V usage is TRBV29-1 and J usage is TRBJ1-5; 7 bases map to TRBD1. CDR1 SQVTM and CDR2 ANQGSEA come from the germline V gene. Trimming at V came to 4 bases and at J to 2 bases, leaving 2 bases not matched to a gene. The CDR3 is 13 residues long. The CDR3 DNA sequence: TGCAGCGTTGTCACAGGGGGCAATCAGCCCCAGCATTTT. It is translated as CSVVTGGNQPQHF. Based on the CDR3 plus reference TRBV29-1 and TRBJ1-5, the full variable domain is SAVISQKPSRDICQRGTSLTIQCQVDSQVTMMFWYRQQPGQSLTLIATANQGSEATYESGFVIDKFPISRPNLTFSTLTVSNMSPEDSSIYLCSVVTGGNQPQHFGDGTRLSIL.